Listed below are T cell receptor beta chains from one sample, sequenced in a study of blood T cell repertoires in COVID-19. Assay: immunoSEQ multiplex PCR; the TCRdb copy retains only in-frame clones and omits some. The sample holds roughly 500,000 clones, around nine tenths seen once. Sequencing input: PBMCs or T cells enriched from blood (not recorded which). The receptors come from a woman aged 40 to 50 who had recovered from COVID-19. Each CDR3 is given with its conserved first and last residue. The order of the fields is V gene, J gene, D gene, clone size, CDR3 DNA, CDR3 protein. D genes are given only for firm matches. Where a row states a size, it is once, few, many or the class of an expanded clone; other rows omit it.

v_call: TRBV19
j_call: TRBJ1-6
d_call: TRBD1
clone_size: .
cdr3_nt: TGTGCCAGTAGTATAGGGGGACAGGGGTTCGGTTCACCCCTCCACTTT
cdr3_aa: CASSIGGQGFGSPLHF

v_call: TRBV6-6
j_call: TRBJ2-7
d_call: .
clone_size: .
cdr3_nt: TGTGCCAGCAGTTACCCCTGGGACAAGGGAGACTACGAGCAGTACTTC
cdr3_aa: CASSYPWDKGDYEQYF

v_call: TRBV30
j_call: TRBJ1-1
d_call: .
clone_size: .
cdr3_nt: TGTGCCTGGAGTGTACACAGGCCAGAAGCTTTCTTT
cdr3_aa: CAWSVHRPEAFF

v_call: TRBV30
j_call: TRBJ2-3
d_call: TRBD1
clone_size: .
cdr3_nt: TGTGCCTGGAGTGTGGGGCAGGGGGCTACCGATACGCAGTATTTT
cdr3_aa: CAWSVGQGATDTQYF

v_call: TRBV6-2/TRBV6-3
j_call: TRBJ1-5
d_call: .
clone_size: .
cdr3_nt: TGTGCCAGCAGCCAAGGGACTGGCAATCAGCCCCAGCATTTT
cdr3_aa: CASSQGTGNQPQHF

v_call: TRBV7-9
j_call: TRBJ2-1
d_call: .
clone_size: .
cdr3_nt: TGTGCCAGCAGCCCAAGAGGGGGAGCGGGGCCATCCTACAATGAGCAGTTCTTC
cdr3_aa: CASSPRGGAGPSYNEQFF

v_call: TRBV13
j_call: TRBJ1-1
d_call: .
clone_size: once
cdr3_nt: TGTGCCAGCAGCCCTTGGACCAGGGATGGGGTGTACACTGAAGCTTTCTTT
cdr3_aa: CASSPWTRDGVYTEAFF

v_call: TRBV11-3
j_call: TRBJ2-5
d_call: TRBD1
clone_size: .
cdr3_nt: TGTGCCAGCAGCTTCGACAGGGAGGAGACCCAGTACTTC
cdr3_aa: CASSFDREETQYF

v_call: TRBV7-8
j_call: TRBJ2-7
d_call: .
clone_size: .
cdr3_nt: TGTGCCAGCAGCACCCAGGGGAGTACCGAGCAGTACTTC
cdr3_aa: CASSTQGSTEQYF

v_call: TRBV6-2/TRBV6-3
j_call: TRBJ1-2
d_call: .
clone_size: .
cdr3_nt: TGTGCCAGCAGTTACTCCACCCCTGGACAGCTCTATGGCTACACCTTC
cdr3_aa: CASSYSTPGQLYGYTF

v_call: TRBV25-1
j_call: TRBJ2-1
d_call: .
clone_size: .
cdr3_nt: TGTGCCAGCAGTGAATCCAGGGATGGGGACAATGAGCAGTTCTTC
cdr3_aa: CASSESRDGDNEQFF

v_call: TRBV5-4
j_call: TRBJ1-2
d_call: .
clone_size: .
cdr3_nt: TGTGCCAGCAGCTTAGTACCTACAGGTCAGAGCTATGGCTACACCTTC
cdr3_aa: CASSLVPTGQSYGYTF

v_call: TRBV10-3
j_call: TRBJ2-1
d_call: TRBD1
clone_size: .
cdr3_nt: TGTGCCATCACCACGGGGACAGGGGTAAACAATGAGCAGTTCTTC
cdr3_aa: CAITTGTGVNNEQFF

v_call: TRBV18
j_call: TRBJ1-1
d_call: .
clone_size: .
cdr3_nt: TGTGCCAGCTCACCGAACAGGCTGAACACTGAAGCTTTCTTT
cdr3_aa: CASSPNRLNTEAFF

v_call: TRBV19
j_call: TRBJ1-1
d_call: TRBD1
clone_size: .
cdr3_nt: TGTGCCAGCATCCGGGACAGGGATACTGAAGCTTTCTTT
cdr3_aa: CASIRDRDTEAFF

v_call: TRBV14
j_call: TRBJ1-6
d_call: TRBD1
clone_size: .
cdr3_nt: TGTGCCAGCAGCCAAGCCGGGACAGCTAATAATTCACCCCTCCACTTT
cdr3_aa: CASSQAGTANNSPLHF

v_call: TRBV25-1
j_call: TRBJ1-3
d_call: TRBD1
clone_size: .
cdr3_nt: TGTGCCAGCGGAGGACAGGCTACAAACACCATATATTTT
cdr3_aa: CASGGQATNTIYF

v_call: TRBV3-1/TRBV3-2
j_call: TRBJ2-7
d_call: .
clone_size: .
cdr3_nt: TGTGCCAGCAGCCAAGGGTCCCCCGGGGGCTACGAGCAGTACTTC
cdr3_aa: CASSQGSPGGYEQYF

v_call: TRBV7-8
j_call: TRBJ2-4
d_call: TRBD2
clone_size: .
cdr3_nt: TGTGCCAGCAGCTTAGCGACTAGCGGGAGGGCCGCAGCCAAAAACATTCAGTACTTC
cdr3_aa: CASSLATSGRAAAKNIQYF

v_call: TRBV29-1
j_call: TRBJ1-1
d_call: TRBD1
clone_size: .
cdr3_nt: TGCAGCGTTGAAGAGTGGCGGGGACAGGCGAACACTGAAGCTTTCTTT
cdr3_aa: CSVEEWRGQANTEAFF

v_call: TRBV7-2
j_call: TRBJ2-1
d_call: .
clone_size: .
cdr3_nt: TGTGCCAGCAGCTTCAGGGGACCAACATACAATGAGCAGTTCTTC
cdr3_aa: CASSFRGPTYNEQFF

v_call: TRBV6-5
j_call: TRBJ1-5
d_call: .
clone_size: .
cdr3_nt: TGTGCCAGCCAAAAAAATTTGGGCGATCAGCCCCAGCATTTT
cdr3_aa: CASQKNLGDQPQHF

v_call: TRBV7-8
j_call: TRBJ2-7
d_call: TRBD1
clone_size: once
cdr3_nt: TGTGCCAGCAGCTTAGACATACAGGGGGCTCGCTACGAGCAGTACTTC
cdr3_aa: CASSLDIQGARYEQYF

v_call: TRBV29-1
j_call: TRBJ2-1
d_call: TRBD2
clone_size: .
cdr3_nt: TGCAGCGTTGGGGCTAGCGGGCCGCACTCCTACAATGAGCAGTTCTTC
cdr3_aa: CSVGASGPHSYNEQFF

v_call: TRBV18
j_call: TRBJ1-6
d_call: .
clone_size: .
cdr3_nt: TGTGCCAGCACCCCTGACGGGGTTTATTCACCCCTCCACTTT
cdr3_aa: CASTPDGVYSPLHF

v_call: TRBV11-1
j_call: TRBJ2-1
d_call: .
clone_size: .
cdr3_nt: TGTGCCAGCAGCAGCTTTTTCGTAGATTCCAATGAGCAGTTCTTC
cdr3_aa: CASSSFFVDSNEQFF

v_call: TRBV5-1
j_call: TRBJ2-1
d_call: TRBD2
clone_size: .
cdr3_nt: TGCGCCAGCAGCTTTCTTAGCGGGAGTGGGTATGAGCAGTTCTTC
cdr3_aa: CASSFLSGSGYEQFF

v_call: TRBV6-1
j_call: TRBJ1-1
d_call: .
clone_size: .
cdr3_nt: TGTGCCAGCATAGAAATTCAGGGCACTGAAGCTTTCTTT
cdr3_aa: CASIEIQGTEAFF

v_call: TRBV6-2/TRBV6-3
j_call: TRBJ1-1
d_call: .
clone_size: once
cdr3_nt: TGTGCCAGCAGTCTAGACACTGAAGCTTTCTTT
cdr3_aa: CASSLDTEAFF

v_call: TRBV6-2/TRBV6-3
j_call: TRBJ2-7
d_call: TRBD2
clone_size: .
cdr3_nt: TGTGCCAGCAGTTACGGGACTAGCGGGTACGAGCAGTACTTC
cdr3_aa: CASSYGTSGYEQYF

v_call: TRBV19
j_call: TRBJ2-7
d_call: TRBD1
clone_size: .
cdr3_nt: TGTGCCAGTAGTCCCGGACAGGGGGTCTCCTACGAGCAGTACTTC
cdr3_aa: CASSPGQGVSYEQYF

v_call: TRBV18
j_call: TRBJ2-6
d_call: .
clone_size: .
cdr3_nt: TGTGCCAGCCCCAGGACAGAGGATACCGGGGGGGCCAACGTCCTGACTTTC
cdr3_aa: CASPRTEDTGGANVLTF

v_call: TRBV4-1
j_call: TRBJ2-5
d_call: .
clone_size: .
cdr3_nt: TGCGCCAGCAGCCATTCTGAGGAGACCCAGTACTTC
cdr3_aa: CASSHSEETQYF

v_call: TRBV5-4
j_call: TRBJ1-1
d_call: .
clone_size: .
cdr3_nt: TGTGCCAGCAGCTTGCCGGGAGACACTGAAGCTTTCTTT
cdr3_aa: CASSLPGDTEAFF

v_call: TRBV11-3
j_call: TRBJ1-4
d_call: TRBD1
clone_size: .
cdr3_nt: TGTGCCATCTACTTTGGGACAGGGTGGAAAAAACTGTTTTTT
cdr3_aa: CAIYFGTGWKKLFF

v_call: TRBV3-1/TRBV3-2
j_call: TRBJ1-6
d_call: .
clone_size: .
cdr3_nt: TGTGCCAGCAGCCAAGATGGCTGGAGCTCCTATAATTCACCCCTCCACTTT
cdr3_aa: CASSQDGWSSYNSPLHF

v_call: TRBV7-2
j_call: TRBJ2-4
d_call: TRBD1
clone_size: .
cdr3_nt: TGTGCCAGCAGCTTAGTTACCCGGACAGGCCAGGGCATTCAGTACTTC
cdr3_aa: CASSLVTRTGQGIQYF

v_call: TRBV11-3
j_call: TRBJ2-2
d_call: TRBD2
clone_size: .
cdr3_nt: TGTGCCAGCAGCCCAGGACTCAGCGGGAGAGACACCGGGGAGCTGTTTTTT
cdr3_aa: CASSPGLSGRDTGELFF

v_call: TRBV14
j_call: TRBJ2-5
d_call: TRBD2
clone_size: .
cdr3_nt: TGTGCCAGCAGCCGTGGTCGACTAGCCCTCCAAGAGACCCAGTACTTC
cdr3_aa: CASSRGRLALQETQYF

v_call: TRBV12-3/TRBV12-4
j_call: TRBJ2-3
d_call: .
clone_size: .
cdr3_nt: TGTGCCACCAGGACAGATTCCACAGATACGCAGTATTTT
cdr3_aa: CATRTDSTDTQYF

v_call: TRBV11-3
j_call: TRBJ2-3
d_call: TRBD2
clone_size: .
cdr3_nt: TGTGCCAGCAGCTCGACCGGGACTAGCGGGAGGTACACAGATACGCAGTATTTT
cdr3_aa: CASSSTGTSGRYTDTQYF

v_call: TRBV4-1
j_call: TRBJ1-6
d_call: .
clone_size: few
cdr3_nt: TGCGCCAGCAGCCAAGGAGACAGGATTTCACCCCTCCACTTT
cdr3_aa: CASSQGDRISPLHF

v_call: TRBV12-5
j_call: TRBJ1-2
d_call: TRBD1
clone_size: .
cdr3_nt: TGTGCTAGTGGTGCCCTAACAGGGGGGGAAGGCTACACCTTC
cdr3_aa: CASGALTGGEGYTF

v_call: TRBV5-1
j_call: TRBJ1-2
d_call: TRBD1
clone_size: .
cdr3_nt: TGCGCCAGCAGGCCACAGGGGATTCTAGATGGCTACACCTTC
cdr3_aa: CASRPQGILDGYTF

v_call: TRBV10-3
j_call: TRBJ1-1
d_call: .
clone_size: .
cdr3_nt: TGTGCCATCAGTGATCGGGGGTCGGGTACTGAAGCTTTCTTT
cdr3_aa: CAISDRGSGTEAFF

v_call: TRBV9
j_call: TRBJ2-2
d_call: .
clone_size: .
cdr3_nt: TGTGCCAGCAGTGGGTCAGGTACCCTCGGGGAGCTGTTTTTT
cdr3_aa: CASSGSGTLGELFF

v_call: TRBV20-1
j_call: TRBJ2-7
d_call: TRBD2
clone_size: .
cdr3_nt: TGCAGTGCTAGTCGTAACGGGCGGGAGACCTACGAGCAGTACTTC
cdr3_aa: CSASRNGRETYEQYF

v_call: TRBV13
j_call: TRBJ2-3
d_call: .
clone_size: .
cdr3_nt: TGTGCCAGCAGCTCAGTGATTCCTAGCACAGATACGCAGTATTTT
cdr3_aa: CASSSVIPSTDTQYF

v_call: TRBV5-8
j_call: TRBJ1-2
d_call: TRBD1
clone_size: .
cdr3_nt: TGTGCCAGCAGCTTGGGTTCGGGACAGTTCTACACCTTC
cdr3_aa: CASSLGSGQFYTF

v_call: TRBV14
j_call: TRBJ2-7
d_call: TRBD1
clone_size: .
cdr3_nt: TGTGCCAGCAGCAAGGAGGCGGGGACAGGGGTACACGAGCAGTACTTC
cdr3_aa: CASSKEAGTGVHEQYF

v_call: TRBV12-5
j_call: TRBJ2-7
d_call: TRBD2
clone_size: .
cdr3_nt: TGTGCTAGTGGTTTGGGCGGGAGGGCCCGCTACGAGCAGTACTTC
cdr3_aa: CASGLGGRARYEQYF

v_call: TRBV11-3
j_call: TRBJ2-7
d_call: .
clone_size: .
cdr3_nt: TGTGCCAGCAGCTTAGGTCCTACCATGTACGAGCAGTACTTC
cdr3_aa: CASSLGPTMYEQYF

v_call: TRBV6-1
j_call: TRBJ1-4
d_call: TRBD1
clone_size: .
cdr3_nt: TGTGCCAGCAGTGAAGAGGGGGCATCCGGCCTGTTTTTT
cdr3_aa: CASSEEGASGLFF

v_call: TRBV19
j_call: TRBJ2-1
d_call: TRBD2
clone_size: .
cdr3_nt: TGTGCCAGTAGTCCCCGGGCGGGAGTAAGGGTCCATGAGCAGTTCTTC
cdr3_aa: CASSPRAGVRVHEQFF

v_call: TRBV6-2/TRBV6-3
j_call: TRBJ1-3
d_call: .
clone_size: .
cdr3_nt: TGTGCCAGCAGCTTTACCCAGGGAGGTCCCGGAAACACCATATATTTT
cdr3_aa: CASSFTQGGPGNTIYF

v_call: TRBV7-9
j_call: TRBJ1-1
d_call: .
clone_size: few
cdr3_nt: TGTGCCAGCAGCTTACAGGGGCACACTGAAGCTTTCTTT
cdr3_aa: CASSLQGHTEAFF

v_call: TRBV7-2
j_call: TRBJ2-5
d_call: .
clone_size: .
cdr3_nt: TGTGCCAGCAGCTTTTTTAACACCAGGTACCAAGAGACCCAGTACTTC
cdr3_aa: CASSFFNTRYQETQYF

v_call: TRBV5-1
j_call: TRBJ2-3
d_call: .
clone_size: .
cdr3_nt: TGCGCCAGCAGCCCTGGGGACACCCTGACCGATACGCAGTATTTT
cdr3_aa: CASSPGDTLTDTQYF